This T cell receptor beta chain is from a study of shared clonotypes between healthy human individuals. Study-level findings and limits: Clonotype sharing across a few donors was observed for 4.5% to 6.5% of naive CD4 clonotypes.

Authors' processing steps: Junction-only sequences produced by ImmunoSEQ had no quality scores, so filtering differed. Only in-frame clones appear in the TCRdb table, and some are missing; sequencing was by immunoSEQ multiplex PCR. The D gene and trimming were derived from the DNA, and the V and J assignments and clone size from that table. The sample holds a few million clones, around nine tenths seen once. Comments on this clone: What it binds is not known.

Sequenced: naive CD4+ T cells sorted from blood. Subset meaning: CD45RA+ positively selected. This sequence originates from a man between 18 and 29 years old in good health.

CDR3 nucleotide sequence: TGTGCCAGCAGCTCCCGACAGGGGGAGGAAAAACTGTTTTTT. Its translation: CASSSRQGEEKLFF. The chain employs TRBV5-5 and TRBJ1-4, with 9 bases that match TRBD1. With 3 bases clipped from V and 8 bases from J, the junction kept 5 bases outside the gene matches. This CDR3 is built from 14 residues. From germline, CDR1 is SGHKS and CDR2 YYEKEE (reference sequence).